This T cell receptor beta chain was sequenced during a study of CD8 T cells in ankylosing spondylitis. This clonotype was observed a handful of times. The CDR3 extends over 13 amino acids. V shed 7 bases and J shed 4 bases, with 13 bases lying between them. TCRdb redid the calling of the 5' RACE reads with MiXCR, one entry per CDR3 protein. Found here are approximately 100,000 distinct CDR3 sequences, less than 25% of them singletons; the top ten hold about 12%. The receptor comes from a male donor with ankylosing spondylitis. The V and J genes are TRBV12-3 or TRBV12-4 and TRBJ1-1; no clear D. Material for sequencing was synovial fluid, either unsorted or a sorted T cell fraction (not recorded which). The CDR3 nucleotides read TGTGCCAGCACCTTCGGCCTTCGCACTGAAGCTTTCTTT. Its translation: CASTFGLRTEAFF.